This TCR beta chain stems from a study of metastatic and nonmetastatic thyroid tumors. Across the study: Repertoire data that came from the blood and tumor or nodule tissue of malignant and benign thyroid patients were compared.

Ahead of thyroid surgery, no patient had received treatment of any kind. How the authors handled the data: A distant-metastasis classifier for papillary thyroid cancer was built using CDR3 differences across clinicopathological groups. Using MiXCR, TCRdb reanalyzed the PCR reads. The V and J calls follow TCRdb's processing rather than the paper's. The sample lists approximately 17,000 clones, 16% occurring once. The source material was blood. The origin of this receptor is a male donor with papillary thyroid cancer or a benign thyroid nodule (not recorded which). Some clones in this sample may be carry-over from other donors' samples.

Written as DNA, the CDR3 is TGCAGTGCCAGGGACAGACGTTACGAGCAGTACTTC. Translation gives CSARDRRYEQYF. The chain uses TRBV20-1 and TRBJ2-7; 7 bases map to TRBD1. This CDR3 region has 12 residues. Germline V gene lookup returns CDR1 DFQATT and CDR2 SNEGSKA (reference sequence). J gave up 4 bases and V 6 bases, and 6 bases lay outside the gene matches.